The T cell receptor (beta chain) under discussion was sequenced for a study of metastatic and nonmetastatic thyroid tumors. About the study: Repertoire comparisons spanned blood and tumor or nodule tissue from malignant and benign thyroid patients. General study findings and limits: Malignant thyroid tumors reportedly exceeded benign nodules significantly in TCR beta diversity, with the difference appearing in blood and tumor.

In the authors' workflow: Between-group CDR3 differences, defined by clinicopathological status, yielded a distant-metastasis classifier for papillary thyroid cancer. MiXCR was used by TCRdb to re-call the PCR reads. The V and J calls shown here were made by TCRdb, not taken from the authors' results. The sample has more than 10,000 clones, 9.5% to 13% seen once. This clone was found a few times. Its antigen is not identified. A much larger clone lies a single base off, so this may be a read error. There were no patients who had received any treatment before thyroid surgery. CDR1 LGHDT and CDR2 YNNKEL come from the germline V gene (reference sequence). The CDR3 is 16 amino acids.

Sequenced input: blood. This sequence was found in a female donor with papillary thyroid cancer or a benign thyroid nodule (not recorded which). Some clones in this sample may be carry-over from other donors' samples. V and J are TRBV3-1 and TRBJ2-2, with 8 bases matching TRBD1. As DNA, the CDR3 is TGTGCCAGCGGCCAGCCCCGGACAGGGCGATTAGGGGAGCTGTTTTTT. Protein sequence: CASGQPRTGRLGELFF.